This TCR beta chain originates from a study of technical replicates of blood from several donors. Using immunoSEQ multiplex PCR, the repertoire was profiled, and TCRdb retains in-frame clones only, with some absent. The sample carries around 62,000 clones, 95% to 98% recorded once. V was trimmed by 7 bases and J by 1 base, leaving 17 bases between them. CDR3 length equals 16 residues. CDR1 and CDR2 from the germline V gene are SGHAT and FQDESV (reference sequence). Sequencing was carried out using T cells isolated from PBMCs. The J gene is TRBJ2-1, the V gene TRBV11-1; possibly TRBD2 for D (5 bases). The receptor was isolated from a human donor in good health. CDR3 sequence reads: CASTPRSAASYNEQFF. The CDR3 DNA follows: TGTGCCAGCACTCCCCGATCAGCGGCATCCTACAATGAGCAGTTCTTC.